The rows below give T cell receptor beta chains drawn from one sample of a study of control samples from healthy donors and cancer patients. Profiled with immunoSEQ multiplex PCR; TCRdb holds only in-frame clones, not every one. The repertoire includes about 17,000 clones, roughly 91% of them detected once, and about 30% sits in the top ten. The sample was PBMCs. The receptors shown here come from a man between 60 and 75 years old with head and neck cancer. CDR3s include the opening cysteine and the closing phenylalanine or tryptophan. The order of the fields is J gene, clone size, V gene, CDR3 length, CDR3 protein. Clone size is given for some rows only: seen once, a few or many times, or a class if the clone is expanded.

j_call: TRBJ1-5; clone_size: few; v_call: TRBV2; cdr3_length: 14; cdr3_aa: CASSVRWENQPQHF
j_call: TRBJ1-1; clone_size: NA; v_call: TRBV27; cdr3_length: 14; cdr3_aa: CASSRRTVNTEAFF
j_call: TRBJ2-7; clone_size: few; v_call: TRBV7-9; cdr3_length: 13; cdr3_aa: CASSLANSYEQYF
j_call: TRBJ2-3; clone_size: NA; v_call: TRBV7-3; cdr3_length: 16; cdr3_aa: CASSPYSGGPYSTQYF
j_call: TRBJ1-4; clone_size: once; v_call: TRBV27; cdr3_length: 15; cdr3_aa: CASRPLTGWDEKLFF
j_call: TRBJ1-5; clone_size: NA; v_call: TRBV19; cdr3_length: 18; cdr3_aa: CASRESQGLDMGNQPQHF
j_call: TRBJ2-7; clone_size: NA; v_call: TRBV3-1/TRBV3-2; cdr3_length: 15; cdr3_aa: CASSQAGTGWNEQYF
j_call: TRBJ2-7; clone_size: NA; v_call: TRBV5-6; cdr3_length: 15; cdr3_aa: CASSYRLAGHHEQYF
j_call: TRBJ2-4; clone_size: NA; v_call: TRBV6-2/TRBV6-3; cdr3_length: 15; cdr3_aa: CASSPGPSFVNIQYF
j_call: TRBJ1-1; clone_size: NA; v_call: TRBV5-1; cdr3_length: 13; cdr3_aa: CASSPERGTEAFF
j_call: TRBJ2-2; clone_size: NA; v_call: TRBV3-1/TRBV3-2; cdr3_length: 15; cdr3_aa: CASSQVSSNTGELFF
j_call: TRBJ2-5; clone_size: NA; v_call: TRBV29-1; cdr3_length: 10; cdr3_aa: CSVGRETQYF
j_call: TRBJ2-7; clone_size: NA; v_call: TRBV18; cdr3_length: 14; cdr3_aa: CASSSRDRLYEQYF
j_call: TRBJ1-3; clone_size: NA; v_call: TRBV6-1; cdr3_length: 14; cdr3_aa: CASSETVRGNTIYF
j_call: TRBJ1-1; clone_size: NA; v_call: TRBV6-5; cdr3_length: 15; cdr3_aa: CASIAQGSVRAEAFF